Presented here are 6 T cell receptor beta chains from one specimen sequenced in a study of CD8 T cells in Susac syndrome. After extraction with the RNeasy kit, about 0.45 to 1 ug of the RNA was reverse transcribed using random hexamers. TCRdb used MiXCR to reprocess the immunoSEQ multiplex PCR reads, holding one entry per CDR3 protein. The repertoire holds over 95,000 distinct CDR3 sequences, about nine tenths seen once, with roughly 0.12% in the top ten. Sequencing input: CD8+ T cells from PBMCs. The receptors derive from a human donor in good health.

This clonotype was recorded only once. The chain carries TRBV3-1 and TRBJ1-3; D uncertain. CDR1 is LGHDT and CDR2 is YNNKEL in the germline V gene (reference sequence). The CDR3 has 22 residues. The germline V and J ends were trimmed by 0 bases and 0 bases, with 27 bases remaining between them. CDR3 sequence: CASSQDTPLKGSTLHSGNTIYF. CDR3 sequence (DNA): TGTGCCAGCAGCCAAGATACCCCCCTCAAGGGTTCTACTCTGCACTCTGGAAACACCATATATTTT.

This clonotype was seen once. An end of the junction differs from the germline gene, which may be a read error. The CDR3 here is CASIQQPKNQETQYF. The CDR3 nucleotides are TGTGCCAGCATCCAACAGCCCAAGAACCAAGAGACCCAGTACTTC. The chain has TRBV3-1 and TRBJ2-5; D not resolved. The CDR3 spans 15 residues. Germline V gene data show CDR1 as LGHDT and CDR2 as YNNKEL (reference sequence).

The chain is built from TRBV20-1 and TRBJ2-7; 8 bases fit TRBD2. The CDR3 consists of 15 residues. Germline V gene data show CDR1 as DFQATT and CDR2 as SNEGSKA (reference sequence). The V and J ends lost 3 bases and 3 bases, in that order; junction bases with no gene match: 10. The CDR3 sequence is CSASPVTSVDYEQYF. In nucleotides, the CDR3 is TGCAGTGCTAGTCCCGTGACTAGCGTCGACTACGAGCAGTACTTC.

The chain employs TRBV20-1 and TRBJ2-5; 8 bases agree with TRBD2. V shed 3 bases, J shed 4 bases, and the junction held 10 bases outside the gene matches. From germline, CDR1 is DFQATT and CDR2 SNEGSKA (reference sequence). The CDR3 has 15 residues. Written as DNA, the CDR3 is TGCAGTGCTAGTGCGGCGGGAGGAGGAAGAGAGACCCAGTACTTC. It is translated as CSASAAGGGRETQYF.

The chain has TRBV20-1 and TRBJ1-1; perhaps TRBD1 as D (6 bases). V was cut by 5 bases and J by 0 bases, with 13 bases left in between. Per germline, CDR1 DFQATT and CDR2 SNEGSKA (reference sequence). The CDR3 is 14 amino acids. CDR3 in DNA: TGCAGTGCTGCTGCGGACAGTCTGAACACTGAAGCTTTCTTT. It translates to CSAAADSLNTEAFF.

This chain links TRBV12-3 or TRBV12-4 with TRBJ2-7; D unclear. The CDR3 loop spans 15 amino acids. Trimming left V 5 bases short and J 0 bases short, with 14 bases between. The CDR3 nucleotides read TGTGCCAGCAGTGAGGAGAGAGGAGACTCCTACGAGCAGTACTTC. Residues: CASSEERGDSYEQYF.